Here is one T cell receptor (beta chain) with its context. The antigen remains undetermined. This entry is derived from a study of T cell responses to AZD1222 COVID-19 vaccine. Only in-frame clones appear in the TCRdb table, and some are missing; sequencing was by immunoSEQ multiplex PCR. The sample yields 100,000 to 130,000 clones, roughly 90% seen once. The germline gives CDR1 SGHDT, CDR2 YYEEEE. There are 13 residues in the CDR3. Between the trimmed V and J ends, which lost 4 bases and 11 bases, there was a span of 15 bases. Overall study results and limits: Females outnumbered males among donors, who were mostly white British; clonal diversity was possibly underestimated.

The origin of this receptor is an adult who received the AZD1222 COVID-19 vaccine. This chain connects TRBV5-6 to TRBJ1-4, with D hard to call. This specimen was peripheral blood, taken 28 days after the second AZD1222 dose. CDR3 amino acids: CASSQDGKGKLFF. The CDR3 nucleotides are TGTGCCAGCAGCCAAGACGGTAAAGGGAAACTGTTTTTT.